Below are 19 T cell receptor beta chains sequenced from a single sample in a study of blood T cell repertoires in COVID-19. Method: immunoSEQ multiplex PCR; TCRdb's copy keeps in-frame clones and lacks some. The sample contains about 310,000 clones, about 90% of which appear only once. Sequencing was carried out using peripheral blood. Every receptor here comes from a woman in her thirties or forties with COVID-19, enrolled during active disease.

V is TRBV7-3 and J is TRBJ2-7; TRBD2 matches at 7 bases. CDR3 length: 15 amino acids. Germline V gives CDR1 SGHTA, CDR2 FQGTGA. The J segment lost 3 bases and the V segment lost 5 bases, leaving 10 bases of the junction unmatched. The CDR3 DNA follows: TGTGCCAGCAGCCCCCTTGCGGGAGAGATCTACGAGCAGTACTTC. Its translation is CASSPLAGEIYEQYF.

This clone was detected only a few times. The chain carries TRBV9 and TRBJ1-2, with 7 bases fitting TRBD1. After removal of 0 bases from V and 5 bases from J, the junction contained 4 bases not matched to a gene. This CDR3 contains 14 residues. Germline CDR1 reads SGDLS; CDR2 reads YYNGEE. CDR3 amino acids: CASSVDGTDYGYTF. CDR3 DNA: TGTGCCAGCAGCGTAGATGGGACAGATTATGGCTACACCTTC.

This clone appeared a single time. The chain employs TRBV5-1 and TRBJ1-4; 7 bases match TRBD1. The CDR3 is 16 residues long. J lost 0 bases, V lost 3 bases, and 5 bases had no gene match. Germline values: CDR1 SGHRS, CDR2 YFSETQ. CDR3 sequence reads: CASSWVTGATNEKLFF. The CDR3 region has the DNA TGCGCCAGCAGCTGGGTCACAGGGGCAACTAATGAAAAACTGTTTTTT.

This clone was counted between two and nine times. The chain uses TRBV27 and TRBJ1-5; 8 bases match TRBD1. With V trimmed by 6 bases and J by 2 bases, 3 bases remained unmatched. This CDR3 is 14 amino acids long. Germline CDR1 MNHEY, CDR2 SMNVEV (reference sequence). The CDR3 sequence is CASRGQGGNQPQHF. As DNA, the CDR3 is TGTGCCAGCAGAGGACAGGGAGGCAATCAGCCCCAGCATTTT.

The V call is TRBV11-2, the J call TRBJ2-2, with D maybe TRBD1 (5 bases). Germline-derived CDR1 and CDR2 are SGHAT and FQNNGV. This CDR3 comprises 14 residues. Trimming stripped 1 base from V and 8 bases from J, with 11 bases between. The CDR3 loop reads CASSLGRGGGELFF. CDR3 sequence (DNA): TGTGCCAGCAGCTTAGGAAGGGGCGGTGGGGAGCTGTTTTTT.

The V and J genes are TRBV11-2 and TRBJ2-1; 11 nucleotides match TRBD2. The J segment lost 5 bases and the V segment lost 5 bases, leaving 8 bases of the junction unmatched. The germline CDR1 and CDR2 sequences are SGHAT and FQNNGV. There are 16 residues in the CDR3. CDR3 nucleotides: TGTGCCAGCAGCGTAATAGGACTAGCGGGTCACAATGAGCAGTTCTTC. Translation: CASSVIGLAGHNEQFF.

The chain employs TRBV6-5 and TRBJ1-3; D unresolved. Germline CDR1 and CDR2: MNHEY and SVGAGI. This CDR3 comprises 13 residues. V lost 5 bases, J lost 4 bases, and 9 bases lay in between. Here the CDR3 DNA reads TGTGCCAGCAGTCCCCTCAGGGGAAACACCATATATTTT. It encodes CASSPLRGNTIYF.

This chain joins TRBV6-2 or TRBV6-3 and TRBJ1-2, with D hard to call. Germline assignment: CDR1 MNHEY and CDR2 SVGEGT. CDR3 length equals 12 residues. V shed 6 bases and J shed 3 bases, with 8 bases lying between them. The CDR3 DNA reads TGTGCCAGCAGCAACATCGACTATGGCTACACCTTC. Translation gives CASSNIDYGYTF.

The CDR3 region is CASIPRTAQETQYF. CDR3 DNA: TGTGCCAGCATTCCAAGGACAGCCCAAGAGACCCAGTACTTC. The chain combines TRBV5-8 with TRBJ2-5, with TRBD1 as a possible D gene (6 bases). Germline V gene lookup returns CDR1 SGHTS and CDR2 YDEGEE. V was pared by 6 bases and J by 1 base, with 13 bases between. The CDR3 totals 14 residues. Looking up the rest from reference TRBV5-8 and TRBJ2-5 gives the full variable domain: EAGVTQSPTHLIKTRGQQATLRCSPISGHTSVYWYQQALGLGLQFLLWYDEGEERNRGNFPPRFSGRQFPNYSSELNVNALELEDSALYLCASIPRTAQETQYFGPGTRLLVL.

J is TRBJ2-3 and V is TRBV9, with 9 nucleotides matching TRBD2. CDR3 length: 15 residues. Germline V gives CDR1 SGDLS, CDR2 YYNGEE. Trimming at V came to 2 bases and at J to 3 bases, leaving 4 bases not matched to a gene. The CDR3 sequence is CASSVWRGGTDTQYF. In DNA, the CDR3 is TGTGCCAGCAGCGTGTGGCGGGGGGGTACAGATACGCAGTATTTT.

The chain uses TRBV6-5 and TRBJ2-5; D unclear. CDR1 and CDR2 from the germline V gene are MNHEY and SVGAGI. V lost 6 bases to trimming and J lost 7 bases, with 15 bases between them. The CDR3 consists of 13 residues. CDR3: CASSYSPPGTQYF. Here the CDR3 DNA reads TGTGCCAGCAGCTACAGTCCCCCGGGGACCCAGTACTTC.

V usage is TRBV27 and J usage is TRBJ2-3, with 9 bases matching TRBD1. In germline, CDR1 is MNHEY, CDR2 SMNVEV (reference sequence). Unmatched junction bases numbered 13, after V lost 5 bases and J lost 4 bases. The length of the CDR3 is 17 residues. In nucleotides, the CDR3 is TGTGCCAGCAGTCAACGTCCGGGACAGGGACTCGCAGATACGCAGTATTTT. Its translation: CASSQRPGQGLADTQYF.

In this sample, this clone turned up once. The rearrangement links TRBV29-1 to TRBJ2-7; 13 nucleotides agree with TRBD2. There are 13 residues in the CDR3. Germline CDR1 SQVTM, CDR2 ANQGSEA. The V segment lost 4 bases and the J segment 7 bases; nucleotides outside the gene matches: 4. CDR3 amino acids: CSVGTSGSGEQYF. The CDR3 DNA is TGCAGCGTTGGGACTAGCGGGAGTGGTGAGCAGTACTTC.

The chain combines TRBV9 with TRBJ1-1; TRBD1 matches 9 bases. The CDR3 consists of 16 residues. J lost 4 bases, V lost 1 base, and 8 bases had no gene match. Germline V lookup: CDR1 SGDLS, CDR2 YYNGEE. CDR3: CASSVSGTGLATEAFF. CDR3 nucleotides: TGTGCCAGCAGCGTATCGGGGACAGGGCTGGCCACTGAAGCTTTCTTT. Full variable domain (missing parts from reference TRBV9 and TRBJ1-1): DSGVTQTPKHLITATGQRVTLRCSPRSGDLSVYWYQQSLDQGLQFLIQYYNGEERAKGNILERFSAQQFPDLHSELNLSSLELGDSALYFCASSVSGTGLATEAFFGQGTRLTVV.

The J gene is TRBJ2-6, the V gene TRBV18, with D perhaps TRBD1 (5 bases). Germline V gives CDR1 KGHSH, CDR2 LQKENI. Trimming removed 2 bases from V and 2 bases from J, with 7 bases in between. This CDR3 is built from 15 residues. The CDR3 DNA is TGTGCCAGCTCACCAGGGGCGCCTGGGGCCAACGTCCTGACTTTC. Translating gives CASSPGAPGANVLTF.

The genes are TRBV29-1 and TRBJ1-4, with D perhaps matching TRBD1 (6 bases). The CDR3 covers 14 residues. V was cut by 6 bases and J by 10 bases, with 21 bases left in between. CDR1 SQVTM and CDR2 ANQGSEA come from the germline V gene. CDR3 region: CSVGPESTGGKLFF. CDR3 DNA sequence: TGCAGCGTGGGGCCCGAATCGACAGGTGGAAAACTGTTTTTT. Drawing the rest from reference TRBV29-1 and TRBJ1-4, the complete variable domain is SAVISQKPSRDICQRGTSLTIQCQVDSQVTMMFWYRQQPGQSLTLIATANQGSEATYESGFVIDKFPISRPNLTFSTLTVSNMSPEDSSIYLCSVGPESTGGKLFFGSGTQLSVL.

V gene TRBV28 combines with J gene TRBJ2-2; the match to TRBD2 covers 8 bases. The V gene end was trimmed by 6 bases and the J gene end by 6 bases; junction bases not matched to a gene: 6. From germline, CDR1 is MDHEN and CDR2 SYDVKM. The CDR3 is made up of 14 amino acids. In DNA form, the CDR3 reads TGTGCCAGCAGCCCCGCCGGGGGGGCCGGGGAGCTGTTTTTT. Protein sequence: CASSPAGGAGELFF.

The chain combines TRBV7-3 with TRBJ2-2; D unclear. The CDR3 is 14 amino acids. The V gene lost 2 bases and the J gene lost 2 bases, with 6 bases spanning the gap. In germline, CDR1 is SGHTA, CDR2 FQGTGA. CDR3 sequence reads: CASSLGHNTGELFF. CDR3 nucleotides: TGTGCCAGCAGCTTAGGCCATAACACCGGGGAGCTGTTTTTT.

The rearrangement uses TRBV28 and TRBJ2-7; the match to TRBD2 covers 7 bases. With 3 bases clipped from V and 4 bases from J, the junction kept 9 bases outside the gene matches. CDR3 length: 15 amino acids. Germline-derived CDR1 and CDR2 are MDHEN and SYDVKM. The chain's CDR3 is CASSLGGTGSYEQYF. The CDR3 DNA sequence: TGTGCCAGCAGTTTGGGGGGGACGGGATCGTACGAGCAGTACTTC.